This T cell receptor (beta chain) is from a study of blood T cell repertoires in COVID-19. Losses at the gene ends were 3 bases for V and 4 bases for J; bases not matched to a gene: 4. This CDR3 is built from 15 residues. Per germline, CDR1 SGHNT and CDR2 YYREEE (reference sequence). Per the study methods: Reference gene primer amplification in the assay estimated nucleated cell counts. TCRdb's table, derived via immunoSEQ multiplex PCR, lists solely in-frame clones and lacks some. The DNA gave D and trimming, while V, J and clone size come from that table. This sample yields roughly 87,000 clones, of which 85% to 90% are seen a single time; 5% to 6.5% belongs to the top ten.

The chain has TRBV5-4 and TRBJ2-3, with 11 nucleotides matching TRBD2. The sample taken for sequencing was peripheral blood. The sequence was collected from a woman of 80 years or more with active COVID-19. The CDR3 loop reads CASSYTSGSSDTQYF. DNA for the CDR3: TGTGCCAGCAGCTACACTAGCGGGAGCTCAGATACGCAGTATTTT. The whole variable domain, filled in from reference TRBV5-4 and TRBJ2-3, reads ETGVTQSPTHLIKTRGQQVTLRCSSQSGHNTVSWYQQALGQGPQFIFQYYREEENGRGNFPPRFSGLQFPNYSSELNVNALELDDSALYLCASSYTSGSSDTQYFGPGTRLTVL.